What follows are 27 T cell receptor beta chains derived from one specimen sequenced in a study of T cell repertoires in cytomegalovirus infection. No antigens are known for them. Each CDR3 protein is one row after TCRdb ran MiXCR on the reads. Of approximately 600,000 distinct CDR3 sequences listed, 40% are singletons. The material was cultured PBMCs, obtained from culture after CMV antigen stimulation. The origin of the receptors is a human donor in good health (CMV status not recorded). Some clones in this sample may be carry-over from other donors' samples.

The chain links TRBV11-2 to TRBJ2-5; D is perhaps TRBD2 (6 bases). The V and J ends lost 2 bases and 5 bases respectively, with 18 bases between them. This CDR3 is 16 amino acids long. Germline V gives CDR1 SGHAT, CDR2 FQNNGV. The CDR3 sequence is CASSLLGRGIWETQYF. The CDR3 DNA sequence: TGTGCCAGCAGCTTACTAGGACGGGGGATATGGGAGACCCAGTACTTC.

The chain carries TRBV7-2 and TRBJ2-1; 12 nucleotides align to TRBD2. CDR3 length: 19 residues. V lost 4 bases, J lost 0 bases, and 10 bases stayed unmatched. Per germline, CDR1 SGHTA and CDR2 FQGNSA. The CDR3: CASSSPLAGGPSSYNEQFF. The CDR3 DNA reads as TGTGCCAGCAGCTCCCCCCTAGCGGGAGGGCCGAGCTCCTACAATGAGCAGTTCTTC.

This clonotype was recorded a few times. V is TRBV19 and J is TRBJ2-5; 8 bases match TRBD2. The CDR3 is made up of 15 amino acids. V was clipped by 5 bases and J by 4 bases; unmatched bases: 9. Germline V gene sequence: CDR1 LNHDA, CDR2 SQIVND (reference sequence). Written as DNA, the CDR3 is TGTGCCAGTAGTTACTTAGCGGGAACCGCAGAGACCCAGTACTTC. Its protein is CASSYLAGTAETQYF.

The rearrangement uses TRBV7-2 and TRBJ2-3, with D perhaps TRBD2 (5 bases). Germline V gives CDR1 SGHTA, CDR2 FQGNSA. The germline V and J ends were trimmed by 5 bases and 5 bases, with 14 bases remaining between them. The CDR3 loop spans 14 amino acids. In DNA, the CDR3 is TGTGCCAGCAGCGGGAATTGGGGAGAAGATACGCAGTATTTT. Translating gives CASSGNWGEDTQYF.

This sequence joins TRBV7-8 and TRBJ2-7; the match to TRBD1 covers 7 bases. The CDR3 length is 15 residues. Trimming took 7 bases from V and 7 from J; bases not matched to a gene: 16. The germline gives CDR1 SGHVS, CDR2 FQNEAQ. The CDR3: CASNLRTGPTGEQYF. The CDR3 region has the DNA TGTGCCAGCAATCTACGGACAGGTCCGACTGGAGAGCAGTACTTC. Looking up the rest from reference TRBV7-8 and TRBJ2-7 gives the full variable domain: GAGVSQSPRYKVAKRGQDVALRCDPISGHVSLFWYQQALGQGPEFLTYFQNEAQLDKSGLPSDRFFAERPEGSVSTLKIQRTQQEDSAVYLCASNLRTGPTGEQYFGPGTRLTVT.

The chain couples TRBV27 to TRBJ2-7, with D perhaps matching TRBD1 or TRBD2 (5 bases each). This CDR3 has 15 residues. Germline CDR1 is MNHEY and CDR2 is SMNVEV (reference sequence). V was pared by 6 bases and J by 5 bases, with 20 bases between. The CDR3 reads CASSPGAGWTHEQYF. DNA of the CDR3: TGTGCCAGCAGCCCCGGGGCGGGTTGGACCCACGAGCAGTACTTC.

The chain employs TRBV11-2 and TRBJ2-3, with D tentatively TRBD1 (6 bases). V was clipped by 3 bases and J by 4 bases, with 11 bases between them. This CDR3 contains 14 residues. Germline CDR1 is SGHAT and CDR2 is FQNNGV. CDR3: CASSFWQGSDTQYF. In DNA form, the CDR3 reads TGTGCCAGCAGCTTTTGGCAGGGGTCAGATACGCAGTATTTT.

A few counts support this clonotype. The chain couples TRBV27 to TRBJ1-1; 12 bases match TRBD1. CDR1 is MNHEY, CDR2 SMNVEV, per germline (reference sequence). Trimming at V came to 8 bases and at J to 4 bases, leaving 5 bases not matched to a gene. The CDR3 covers 14 residues. The CDR3: CASGGQGAVTEAFF. CDR3 DNA: TGTGCCAGCGGGGGACAGGGGGCTGTCACTGAAGCTTTCTTT.

V and J are TRBV7-9 and TRBJ2-7, with D unresolved. V lost 1 base, J lost 3 bases, and 13 bases lay in between. The germline gives CDR1 SEHNR, CDR2 FQNEAQ (reference sequence). The CDR3 is 15 amino acids. CDR3 in DNA: TGTGCCAGCAGCTTAGGTCCTAGACCAATCTACGAGCAGTACTTC. This gives the protein CASSLGPRPIYEQYF.

There are many counts of this clonotype. The rearrangement uses TRBV6-1 and TRBJ2-7; 9 bases agree with TRBD2. CDR1 is MNHNS, CDR2 SASEGT, per germline. CDR3 length: 14 amino acids. Unmatched junction bases numbered 2, after V lost 3 bases and J lost 2 bases. The CDR3 sequence is CASSDSGGTYEQYF. CDR3 DNA sequence: TGTGCCAGCAGTGATAGCGGGGGTACCTACGAGCAGTACTTC.

This clonotype was observed a few times. The CDR3, as DNA: TGTGCCAGCAGCTTATCCGGACCCTACCACGAGCAGTACTTC. The encoded protein is CASSLSGPYHEQYF. The rearrangement links TRBV7-2 to TRBJ2-7; D is uncertain. From germline, CDR1 is SGHTA and CDR2 FQGNSA. This CDR3 contains 14 residues. The V gene lost 2 bases and the J gene lost 5 bases, with 13 bases spanning the gap.

The chain couples TRBV19 to TRBJ2-1, with 11 bases lining up with TRBD2. The CDR3 has 17 residues. The V segment lost 3 bases and the J segment 2 bases; nucleotides outside the gene matches: 6. Germline V gene lookup returns CDR1 LNHDA and CDR2 SQIVND (reference sequence). CDR3 sequence: CASSIPLSGRAYNEQFF. CDR3 coding DNA: TGTGCCAGTAGTATCCCCCTTAGCGGGAGGGCCTACAATGAGCAGTTCTTC.

Notes on this clonotype: Its ends do not fully match the called genes, so a read error is possible. The chain recombines TRBV7-2 with TRBJ2-7, with no clear D. The CDR3 runs 12 residues. Germline V gene sequence: CDR1 SGHTA, CDR2 FQGNSA. CDR3 sequence: CASSFRQGPKNF. As DNA, the CDR3 is TGTGCCAGCAGCTTTAGACAAGGACCAAAAAACTTC. The variable domain in full, completed from reference TRBV7-2 and TRBJ2-7, reads GAGVSQSPSNKVTEKGKDVELRCDPISGHTALYWYRQSLGQGLEFLIYFQGNSAPDKSGLPSDRFSAERTGGSVSTLTIQRTQQEDSAVYLCASSFRQGPKNFGPGTRLTVT.

This clonotype appeared a few times. The chain is built from TRBV4-3 and TRBJ2-3; unclear D gene. This CDR3 spans 14 amino acids. Germline CDR1 and CDR2: LGHNA and YSLEER. Trimming stripped 1 base from V and 1 base from J, with 6 bases between. The CDR3 protein is CASSQGVGTDTQYF. CDR3 bases: TGCGCCAGCAGCCAAGGAGTGGGCACAGATACGCAGTATTTT.

This chain joins TRBV5-1 and TRBJ1-1; D is possibly TRBD1 (5 bases). The germline V gene encodes CDR1 SGHRS and CDR2 YFSETQ. The V gene lost 0 bases and the J gene lost 9 bases, with 18 bases spanning the gap. This CDR3 has 15 amino acids. The CDR3 nucleotides read TGCGCCAGCAGCTTGGAAGGGGCAGACGTCCAGCAAGCTTTCTTT. Translated: CASSLEGADVQQAFF.

V gene TRBV10-3 combines with J gene TRBJ1-2; D remains ambiguous. This CDR3 is built from 14 residues. Between the trimmed V and J ends, which lost 11 bases and 7 bases, there was a span of 23 bases. CDR1 ENHRY and CDR2 SYGVKD come from the germline V gene. The CDR3 DNA reads as TGTGCCGCTACACTGGACCCCCGAAACAGTGGCTACACCTTC. As protein: CAATLDPRNSGYTF.

The V and J genes are TRBV7-2 and TRBJ2-3; weak D call: TRBD2 (6 bases). Germline-derived CDR1 and CDR2 are SGHTA and FQGNSA. The CDR3 sequence is 17 residues long. Trimming took off 5 bases at V and 1 base at J, with 19 bases between the two ends. The DNA of the CDR3 is TGTGCCAGCAGCGCCACAGTCAGCGGGCCCGGCACAGATACGCAGTATTTT. Protein product: CASSATVSGPGTDTQYF.

This clonotype was seen more than once but under ten times. This chain connects TRBV15 to TRBJ1-5; D call uncertain. V was cut by 0 bases and J by 4 bases, with 1 base left in between. CDR1 and CDR2 from the germline V gene are LNHNV and YYDKDF (reference sequence). The CDR3 is 12 residues long. CDR3 residues: CATSRDNQPQHF. CDR3 nucleotides: TGTGCCACCAGCAGAGATAATCAGCCCCAGCATTTT.

This clonotype turned up a few times. The chain links TRBV19 to TRBJ1-2, with D perhaps TRBD1 (6 bases). The CDR3 runs to 13 residues. V was pared by 6 bases and J by 2 bases, with 10 bases between. Germline CDR1 reads LNHDA; CDR2 reads SQIVND (reference sequence). The CDR3, as DNA: TGTGCCAGTAGCCACAGGGACAACTATGGCTACACCTTC. This gives the protein CASSHRDNYGYTF.

This chain's CDR3 is CSAGGTGSYNSPLHF. DNA of the CDR3: TGCAGTGCCGGAGGGACAGGCTCCTATAATTCACCCCTCCACTTT. V usage is TRBV20-1 and J usage is TRBJ1-6; 8 bases are a match to TRBD1. Germline values: CDR1 DFQATT, CDR2 SNEGSKA (reference sequence). CDR3 length: 15 amino acids. Trimming at V came to 6 bases and at J to 0 bases, leaving 4 bases not matched to a gene.

The genes are TRBV6-8 and TRBJ1-2, with TRBD1 identical over 7 bases. The germline V gene has CDR1 MNHGY and CDR2 SAAAGT. CDR3 size: 17 residues. V lost 7 bases, J lost 4 bases, and 18 bases stayed unmatched. The CDR3: CASNVRPGQIIPYGYTF. In nucleotides, the CDR3 is TGTGCCAGCAATGTTCGACCGGGACAGATTATCCCCTATGGCTACACCTTC.

There are a few counts of this clonotype. V and J are TRBV7-2 and TRBJ1-5; TRBD1 aligns across 7 bases. The J segment lost 7 bases and the V segment lost 3 bases, leaving 9 bases of the junction unmatched. Per germline, CDR1 SGHTA and CDR2 FQGNSA. The CDR3 has 15 amino acids. The CDR3 reads CASSFTGVSRQPQHF. The CDR3 region has the DNA TGTGCCAGCAGCTTCACAGGGGTGAGTAGGCAGCCCCAGCATTTT.

As for this clonotype: Compared with germline, one end of the junction differs, possibly owing to a read error. V and J are TRBV2 and TRBJ2-1, with 7 nucleotides matching TRBD1. Germline CDR1 SNHLY, CDR2 FYNNEI. This CDR3 contains 13 residues. The CDR3, as DNA: TGTGCCACCAGTCCCGGGACAGTGAATGAGCAGTTCTTC. This translates into CATSPGTVNEQFF.

The chain joins TRBV5-4 to TRBJ2-1; D is unresolved. V was clipped by 1 base and J by 0 bases, with 8 bases between them. CDR3 size: 15 residues. Germline V CDR1 and CDR2: SGHNT, YYREEE (reference sequence). CDR3 in amino acids: CASSLPGLSYNEQFF. The CDR3 nucleotides read TGTGCCAGCAGCTTGCCAGGTCTCTCCTACAATGAGCAGTTCTTC.

This sequence joins TRBV20-1 and TRBJ2-6, with TRBD1 as a possible D gene (6 bases). The V end was cut by 6 bases, the J end by 2 bases, with 14 bases between. CDR1 and CDR2 from the germline V gene are DFQATT and SNEGSKA (reference sequence). The CDR3 runs 15 residues. CDR3 loop: CSAGFEGAGANVLTF. CDR3 nucleotides: TGCAGTGCCGGGTTTGAGGGGGCTGGGGCCAACGTCCTGACTTTC.

The gene calls are TRBV6-6 and TRBJ1-5; the D is unclear. The CDR3 totals 15 residues. Per germline, CDR1 MNHNY and CDR2 SVGAGI (reference sequence). Trimming cost V 4 bases and J 5 bases, with 15 bases left between them. The CDR3 DNA sequence: TGTGCCAGCAGTTCCGTGGGCGGGAGTTATCAGCCCCAGCATTTT. Translation gives CASSSVGGSYQPQHF.

This chain connects TRBV20-1 to TRBJ2-7; no reliable D call. The CDR3 covers 11 residues. Trimming shortened V by 3 bases and J by 7 bases, and 10 bases separated the two germline ends. In germline, CDR1 is DFQATT, CDR2 SNEGSKA (reference sequence). DNA for the CDR3: TGCAGTGCTAGCGACCTGGGGGAGCAGTACTTC. It encodes CSASDLGEQYF.